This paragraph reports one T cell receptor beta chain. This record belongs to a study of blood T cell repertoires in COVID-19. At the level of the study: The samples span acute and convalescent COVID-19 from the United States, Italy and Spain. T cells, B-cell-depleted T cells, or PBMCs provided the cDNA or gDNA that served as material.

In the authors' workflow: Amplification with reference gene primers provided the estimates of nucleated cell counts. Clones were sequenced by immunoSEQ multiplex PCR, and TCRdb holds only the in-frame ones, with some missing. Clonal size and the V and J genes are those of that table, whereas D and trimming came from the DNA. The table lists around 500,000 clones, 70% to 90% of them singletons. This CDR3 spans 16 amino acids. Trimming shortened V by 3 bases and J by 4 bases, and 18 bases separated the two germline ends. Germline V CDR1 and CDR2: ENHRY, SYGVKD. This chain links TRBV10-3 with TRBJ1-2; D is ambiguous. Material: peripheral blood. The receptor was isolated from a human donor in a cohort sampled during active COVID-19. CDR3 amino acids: CAISDSNTETLYGYTF. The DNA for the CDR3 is TGTGCCATCAGTGATAGTAATACGGAGACTCTCTATGGCTACACCTTC.